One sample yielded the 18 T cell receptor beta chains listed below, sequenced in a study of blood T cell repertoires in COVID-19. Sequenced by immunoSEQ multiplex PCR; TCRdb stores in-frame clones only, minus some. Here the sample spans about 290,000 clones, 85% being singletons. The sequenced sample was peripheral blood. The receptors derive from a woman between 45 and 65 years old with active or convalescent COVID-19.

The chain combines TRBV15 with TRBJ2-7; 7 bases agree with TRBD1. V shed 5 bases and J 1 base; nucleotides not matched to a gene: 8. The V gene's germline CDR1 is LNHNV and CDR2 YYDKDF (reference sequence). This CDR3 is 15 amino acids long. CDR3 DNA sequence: TGTGCCACCAGCCAGATTGACAGGGTTTCCTACGAGCAGTACTTC. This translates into CATSQIDRVSYEQYF.

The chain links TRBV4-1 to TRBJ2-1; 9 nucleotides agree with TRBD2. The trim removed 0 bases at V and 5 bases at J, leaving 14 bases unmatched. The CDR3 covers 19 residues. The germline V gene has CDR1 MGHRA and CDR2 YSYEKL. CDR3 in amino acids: CASSQDLGGRARVHNEQFF. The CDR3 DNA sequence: TGCGCCAGCAGCCAAGATCTGGGCGGGAGGGCAAGGGTCCACAATGAGCAGTTCTTC.

In DNA form, the CDR3 reads TGTGCCAGCAGCCCCACCACCTCAGGCAACATTCAGTACTTC. This codes for CASSPTTSGNIQYF. The gene calls are TRBV5-6 and TRBJ2-4; D is unresolved. V lost 4 bases, J lost 7 bases, and 15 bases lay in between. Germline V lookup: CDR1 SGHDT, CDR2 YYEEEE. This CDR3 region has 14 residues. Full variable domain (outside the CDR3, taken from reference TRBV5-6 and TRBJ2-4): DAGVTQSPTHLIKTRGQQVTLRCSPKSGHDTVSWYQQALGQGPQFIFQYYEEEERQRGNFPDRFSGHQFPNYSSELNVNALLLGDSALYLCASSPTTSGNIQYFGAGTRLSVL.

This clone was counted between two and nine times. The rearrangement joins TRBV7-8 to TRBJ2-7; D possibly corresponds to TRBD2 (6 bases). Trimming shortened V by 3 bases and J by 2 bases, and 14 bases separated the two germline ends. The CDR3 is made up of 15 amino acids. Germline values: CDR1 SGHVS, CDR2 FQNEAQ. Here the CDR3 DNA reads TGTGCCAGCAGCTTTGGAGGGGTTGAGACCTACGAGCAGTACTTC. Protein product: CASSFGGVETYEQYF.

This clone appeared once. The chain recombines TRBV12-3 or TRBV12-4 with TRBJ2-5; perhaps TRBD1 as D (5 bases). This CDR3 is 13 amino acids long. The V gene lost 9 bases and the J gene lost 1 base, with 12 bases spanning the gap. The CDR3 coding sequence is TGTGCCAGTACCAGGGATGCCCAAGAGACCCAGTACTTC. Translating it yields CASTRDAQETQYF.

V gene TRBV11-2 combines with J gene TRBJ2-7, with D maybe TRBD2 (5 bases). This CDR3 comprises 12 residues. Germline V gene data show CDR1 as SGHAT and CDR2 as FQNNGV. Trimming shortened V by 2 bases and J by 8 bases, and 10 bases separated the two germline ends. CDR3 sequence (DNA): TGTGCCAGCAGCTTATACGGGAACAAGCAGTACTTC. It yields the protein CASSLYGNKQYF. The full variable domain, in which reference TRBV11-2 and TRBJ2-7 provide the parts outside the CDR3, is EAGVAQSPRYKIIEKRQSVAFWCNPISGHATLYWYQQILGQGPKLLIQFQNNGVVDDSQLPKDRFSAERLKGVDSTLKIQPAKLEDSAVYLCASSLYGNKQYFGPGTRLTVT.

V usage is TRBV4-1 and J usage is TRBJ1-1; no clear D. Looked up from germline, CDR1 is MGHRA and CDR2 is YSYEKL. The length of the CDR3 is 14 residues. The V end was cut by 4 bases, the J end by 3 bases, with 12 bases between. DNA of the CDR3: TGCGCCAGCAGCCCAAGTTCAGGTCACACTGAAGCTTTCTTT. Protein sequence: CASSPSSGHTEAFF.

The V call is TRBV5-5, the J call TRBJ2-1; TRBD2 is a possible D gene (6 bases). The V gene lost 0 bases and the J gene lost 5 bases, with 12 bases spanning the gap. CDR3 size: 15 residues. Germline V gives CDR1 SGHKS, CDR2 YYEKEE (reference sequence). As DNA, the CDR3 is TGTGCCAGCAGCTTGGTTCTAGGAGGGAACAATGAGCAGTTCTTC. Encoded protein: CASSLVLGGNNEQFF.

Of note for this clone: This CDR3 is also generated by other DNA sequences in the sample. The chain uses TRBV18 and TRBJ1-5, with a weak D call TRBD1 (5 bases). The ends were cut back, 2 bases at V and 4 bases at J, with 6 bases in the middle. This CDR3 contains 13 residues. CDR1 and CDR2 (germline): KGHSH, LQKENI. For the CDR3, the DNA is TGTGCCAGCTCACCAGGACAAAATCAGCCCCAGCATTTT. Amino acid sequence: CASSPGQNQPQHF. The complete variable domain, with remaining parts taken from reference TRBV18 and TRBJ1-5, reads NAGVMQNPRHLVRRRGQEARLRCSPMKGHSHVYWYRQLPEEGLKFMVYLQKENIIDESGMPKERFSAEFPKEGPSILRIQQVVRGDSAAYFCASSPGQNQPQHFGDGTRLSIL.

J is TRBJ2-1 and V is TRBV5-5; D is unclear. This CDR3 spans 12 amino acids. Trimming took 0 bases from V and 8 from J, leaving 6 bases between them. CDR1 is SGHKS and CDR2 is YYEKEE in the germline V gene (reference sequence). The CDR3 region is CASSLGRDEQFF. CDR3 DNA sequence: TGTGCCAGCAGCTTGGGCCGCGATGAGCAGTTCTTC.

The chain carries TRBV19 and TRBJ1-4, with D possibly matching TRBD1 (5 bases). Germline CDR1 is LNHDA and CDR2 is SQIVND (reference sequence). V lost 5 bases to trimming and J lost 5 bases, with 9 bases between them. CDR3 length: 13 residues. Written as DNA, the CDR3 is TGTGCCAGTAGTGTGGGGCAGAATGAAAAACTGTTTTTT. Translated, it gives CASSVGQNEKLFF.

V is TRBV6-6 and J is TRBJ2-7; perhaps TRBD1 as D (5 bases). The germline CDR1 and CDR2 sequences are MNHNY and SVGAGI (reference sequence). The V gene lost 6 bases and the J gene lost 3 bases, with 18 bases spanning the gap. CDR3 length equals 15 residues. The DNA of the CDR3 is TGTGCCAGCAGCCCCACCGCGCAGGGCAACTACGAGCAGTACTTC. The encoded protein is CASSPTAQGNYEQYF.

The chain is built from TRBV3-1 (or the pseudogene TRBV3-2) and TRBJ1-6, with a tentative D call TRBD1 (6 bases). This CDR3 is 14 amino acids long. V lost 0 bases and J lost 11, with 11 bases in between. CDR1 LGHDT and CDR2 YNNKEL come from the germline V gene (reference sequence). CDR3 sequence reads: CASSQELTGAPLHF. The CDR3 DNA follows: TGTGCCAGCAGCCAAGAGCTGACAGGCGCACCCCTCCACTTT.

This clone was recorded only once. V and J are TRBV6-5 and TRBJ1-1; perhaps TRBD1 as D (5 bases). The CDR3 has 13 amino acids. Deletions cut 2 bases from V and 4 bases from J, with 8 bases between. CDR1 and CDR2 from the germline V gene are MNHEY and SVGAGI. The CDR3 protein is CASSYDRSTEAFF. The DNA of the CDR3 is TGTGCCAGCAGTTACGACAGATCCACTGAAGCTTTCTTT.

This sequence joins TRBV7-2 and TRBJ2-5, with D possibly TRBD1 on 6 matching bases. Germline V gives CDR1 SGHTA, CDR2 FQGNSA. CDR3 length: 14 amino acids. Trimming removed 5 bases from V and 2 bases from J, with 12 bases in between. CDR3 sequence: CASSASRGQETQYF. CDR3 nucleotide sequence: TGTGCCAGCAGCGCAAGCAGGGGTCAAGAGACCCAGTACTTC. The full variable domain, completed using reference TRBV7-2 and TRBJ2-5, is GAGVSQSPSNKVTEKGKDVELRCDPISGHTALYWYRQSLGQGLEFLIYFQGNSAPDKSGLPSDRFSAERTGGSVSTLTIQRTQQEDSAVYLCASSASRGQETQYFGPGTRLLVL.

The CDR3 nucleotides read TGTGCCAGCAGCTCCGTTCAAGGGGCTGGTGCAGATACGCAGTATTTT. Its protein product is CASSSVQGAGADTQYF. This chain uses TRBV27 with TRBJ2-3; D may be TRBD1 (5 bases). The CDR3 is 16 residues long. The germline V gene has CDR1 MNHEY and CDR2 SMNVEV (reference sequence). Trimming removed 6 bases at V and 4 bases at J, with 20 bases between.

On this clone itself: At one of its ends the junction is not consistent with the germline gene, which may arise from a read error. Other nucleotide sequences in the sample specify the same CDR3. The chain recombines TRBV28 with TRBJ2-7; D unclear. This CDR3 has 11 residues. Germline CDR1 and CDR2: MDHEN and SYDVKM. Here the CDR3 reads CASSLSFEQYF. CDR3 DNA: TGTGCCAGCAGTTTATCCTTCGAGCAGTACTTC.

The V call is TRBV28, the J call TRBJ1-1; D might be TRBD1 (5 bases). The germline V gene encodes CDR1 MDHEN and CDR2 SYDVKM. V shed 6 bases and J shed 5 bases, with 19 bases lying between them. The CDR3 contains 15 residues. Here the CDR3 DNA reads TGTGCCAGCAGCCTGAACGAAGCAGGGAGGACTGAAGCTTTCTTT. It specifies CASSLNEAGRTEAFF. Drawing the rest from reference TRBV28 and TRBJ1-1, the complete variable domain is DVKVTQSSRYLVKRTGEKVFLECVQDMDHENMFWYRQDPGLGLRLIYFSYDVKMKEKGDIPEGYSVSREKKERFSLILESASTNQTSMYLCASSLNEAGRTEAFFGQGTRLTVV.